The source of this T cell receptor beta chain is a study of graft-versus-host responses after intestinal transplantation (dated by TCRdb to 2020 to 2023). As for the study more broadly: Multivisceral, liver-intestinal, or isolated intestinal transplants were received by the recipients. The cohort enrolled about two dozen intestinal transplant recipients including one retransplant, and 3 patients lacking pretransplant specimens were excluded. Bulk TCR-beta CDR3 sequencing was used to track graft-versus-host and host-versus-graft alloreactive T cell clones in the graft, circulation and bone marrow after intestinal transplantation. Every recipient was given anti-thymocyte globulin induction, then maintenance tacrolimus and steroids for about three years. A peak of at least 4% donor T cells among recipient peripheral blood mononuclear cells was the definition used for donor T cell macrochimerism. Alloreactive clones were identified by sequencing pre-transplant mixed lymphocyte reaction products and comparing these products with unstimulated pre-transplant donor and recipient T cells. Instead of going to the commercial service, samples from a few later patients were sequenced in-house on an Illumina MiSeq and processed with MiXCR.

Comment on this clone: What this receptor recognizes is not known. No base qualities exist here, and no much larger clone lies one base off it.

Points the paper makes about the study in general: GvH clones were detected in recipient bone marrow, and some appeared earlier in ileal mucosa or blood, consistent with an intestinal mucosal origin. In the allografts of patients with donor T cell macrochimerism, GvH to HvG T cell clonal ratios were high. Conclusions were limited by the relatively low number and heterogeneity of intestinal transplant patients. Early after transplant, declines in HvG clones were associated with peak levels of circulating GvH clones.

Interpreted using the paper, the time point label stands for: cells obtained before transplantation from donor or recipient. CD3+CD4+ and CD3+CD8+ populations were FACS-sorted from unstimulated pre-transplant donor and recipient cells taken from spleen or lymph nodes. The germline V gene supplies CDR1 MGHDK and CDR2 SYGVNS. From cysteine to phenylalanine, the CDR3 is 12 amino acids long. Just the 36-base CDR3 DNA is kept, in frame starting at base 1. The junction shows trimming of 1 base on V and 4 bases on J, plus 5 bases between the germline ends. The library came from the immunoSEQ multiplex PCR assay. For most patients, genomic DNA was isolated with the Qiagen DNeasy Blood and Tissue Kit and sent frozen to Adaptive Biotechnologies for TCR sequencing. For most patients, genomic DNA was subjected to high-throughput TCR-beta CDR3 sequencing by Adaptive Biotechnologies. On the study's bioinformatics: TCR sequencing data were retrieved from Adaptive's ImmunoSEQ software for 15 to 20 patients, whereas a few other patients were processed with MiXCR and VDJtools. To correct CD4 versus CD8 sorting errors, any sequence found in both subsets at a frequency ratio below 5:1 was removed. Because the origin of CDR3 nucleotide sequences shared between donor and recipient could not be assigned, those sequences were removed. At least 2-fold expansion over unstimulated cells and a minimum CFSE-low frequency of 0.002% (template counts) or 0.001% (read counts) were required for clones to be classified as alloreactive. Mappable clones were those detected in sequenced pre-transplant spleen, lymph node, or MLR CFSE-low populations of the donor or recipient. Cumulative frequency of alloreactive clones was calculated as a percentage of all sequences weighted by copy number. In TCRdb, the immuneACCESS table is reduced to in-frame sequences with V and J assigned. These tables do not hold every clone; where another copy was compared, an unresolved V gene accounts for under half, and the others remain unexplained. That table gives V, J and clone size, and the DNA gave D and trimming. Within this sample are about 35,000 clones, with over 85% of them counted one time only. The ten top clones hold over 20% of the sample.

The chain employs TRBV25-1 and TRBJ2-7, with no reliable assignment of the D segment. Sequences were derived from unstimulated CD8+ T cells sorted from spleen or lymph node cells, sampled before transplant. The source of this sequence is a human donor who was the organ donor for an intestinal transplant. The CDR3 protein sequence reads: CASSEWGYEQYF. Read as DNA, the sequence is TGTGCCAGCAGTGAATGGGGTTACGAGCAGTACTTC.